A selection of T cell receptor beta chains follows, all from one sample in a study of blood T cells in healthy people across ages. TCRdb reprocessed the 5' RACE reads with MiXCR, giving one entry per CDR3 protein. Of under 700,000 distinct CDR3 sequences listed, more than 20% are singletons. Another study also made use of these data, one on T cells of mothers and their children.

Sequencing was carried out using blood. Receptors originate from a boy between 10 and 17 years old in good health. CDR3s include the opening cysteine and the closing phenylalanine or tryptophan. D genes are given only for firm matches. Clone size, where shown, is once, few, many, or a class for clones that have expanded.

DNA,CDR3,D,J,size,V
TGTGCCACCAGTGATTCAGGGCGCCCTAATGAAAAACTGTTTTTT,CATSDSGRPNEKLFF,-,TRBJ1-4,few,TRBV24-1
TGTGCCAGCAGCTTGGGACAGGCCACCATGAACTGGGGGCAGTTCTTC,CASSLGQATMNWGQFF,TRBD1,TRBJ2-1,-,TRBV7-9
TGCGCCAGCAGCCAAGAGCTCCGCACAGATACGCAGTATTTT,CASSQELRTDTQYF,-,TRBJ2-3,few,TRBV4-3
TGCAGTGTATGGGGGACCGACCGAATGGAGCCCCAGCATTTT,CSVWGTDRMEPQHF,-,TRBJ1-5,-,TRBV20-1
TGTGCCAGCAGTTTGGGGGGGGCTAGCTCCTATAATTCACCCCTCCACTTT,CASSLGGASSYNSPLHF,-,TRBJ1-6,few,TRBV28
TGTGCCAGCAGTTTATGGACTAGCACAGATACGCAGTATTTT,CASSLWTSTDTQYF,-,TRBJ2-3,-,TRBV27
TGCGCCAGCAGCCAAGAACAGGCCAGCTCCTACGAGCAGTACTTC,CASSQEQASSYEQYF,-,TRBJ2-7,few,TRBV4-1
TGTGCCAGCAGGGAAAGGCGGGGGAACTACAATGAGCAGTTCTTC,CASRERRGNYNEQFF,TRBD2,TRBJ2-1,-,TRBV6-1
TGCAGCGTTGGAGCAGTGTACCAAGAGACCCAGTACTTC,CSVGAVYQETQYF,-,TRBJ2-5,many,TRBV29-1
TGCAGTGCTAGAACCGGGACACGGGTCCACGAGCAGTACTTC,CSARTGTRVHEQYF,-,TRBJ2-7,-,TRBV20-1
TGTGCCAGCAGCTTAGCGGGGAACTACCCAAACACCATATATTTT,CASSLAGNYPNTIYF,-,TRBJ1-3,many,TRBV7-2
TGTGCCACCAGTGCGGGTGGGAACGAGCAGTACTTC,CATSAGGNEQYF,-,TRBJ2-7,few,TRBV15
TGTGCCAGCAGCTTAGGGACATCGGGCTACACCTTC,CASSLGTSGYTF,-,TRBJ1-2,few,TRBV7-2
TGCAGTGCTAGAGAAGGGGGCGCCTATGGCTACACCTTC,CSAREGGAYGYTF,TRBD1,TRBJ1-2,-,TRBV20-1
TGTGCCAGCAGTTATAGACAGAGCCAAAACACTGAAGCTTTCTTT,CASSYRQSQNTEAFF,-,TRBJ1-1,few,TRBV6-2/TRBV6-3
TGTGCCAGCAGGATTTGGGCAGGCGGCACCGGGGAGCTGTTTTTT,CASRIWAGGTGELFF,-,TRBJ2-2,-,TRBV27
TGTGCCAGCAGTTACACGACGGATAATGAAAAACTGTTTTTT,CASSYTTDNEKLFF,-,TRBJ1-4,few,TRBV6-2/TRBV6-3
TGCAGCGTGACAGGGGGTGGTGGCTACACCTTC,CSVTGGGGYTF,TRBD1,TRBJ1-2,few,TRBV29-1
TGTGCCAGCAGTACAACAGGGGGAAGTCAGCCCCAGCATTTT,CASSTTGGSQPQHF,TRBD1,TRBJ1-5,-,TRBV27
TGCGCCAGCAGCCAAGGGCCCGGACTAGCGGACAATGAGCAGTTCTTC,CASSQGPGLADNEQFF,TRBD2,TRBJ2-1,-,TRBV4-1
TGTGCCAGCAGCTTAACAGGGACGGATTCACCCCTCCACTTT,CASSLTGTDSPLHF,-,TRBJ1-6,-,TRBV7-2
TGCGCCAGCAGCCTCGGGACACCTGTACACGAGCAGTACTTC,CASSLGTPVHEQYF,-,TRBJ2-7,-,TRBV5-1
TGTGCCAGCAGCCAAGACTTGGGACACTCCTACAATGAGCAGTTCTTC,CASSQDLGHSYNEQFF,-,TRBJ2-1,few,TRBV3-1
TGCGCCAGCAGCCAAGAGGCCCAGGGCAATGAGCAGTTCTTC,CASSQEAQGNEQFF,-,TRBJ2-1,-,TRBV4-3
TGTGCCAGCAGCAGGACTAGCGGGGTCACAGATACGCAGTATTTT,CASSRTSGVTDTQYF,TRBD2,TRBJ2-3,-,TRBV2
TGTGCCAGCAGCAGGACGGGGGCTCTTAATGAGCAGTTCTTC,CASSRTGALNEQFF,-,TRBJ2-1,-,TRBV7-3
TGTGCCAGCAGCGATCACAGGGAATACCGGGCTGAAGCTTTCTTT,CASSDHREYRAEAFF,-,TRBJ1-1,-,TRBV7-9
TGTGCCAGCAGTGACGCTACAACTAATGAAAAACTGTTTTTT,CASSDATTNEKLFF,-,TRBJ1-4,-,TRBV28
TGCGCCAGCAGCTACGGGGACAGGGCCTACGAGCAGTACTTC,CASSYGDRAYEQYF,TRBD1,TRBJ2-7,few,TRBV5-1
TGTGCCAGCAGCGGAGACCGGGACCTCTATGGCTACACCTTC,CASSGDRDLYGYTF,-,TRBJ1-2,-,TRBV5-8
TGTGCCAGCAGTGGGGGACAGGGGTCCTACAATGAGCAGTTCTTC,CASSGGQGSYNEQFF,TRBD1,TRBJ2-1,few,TRBV12-3/TRBV12-4
TGTGCCAGCAGCCGAAACGGACTAGCGGGAGGATCCTACGAGCAGTACTTC,CASSRNGLAGGSYEQYF,TRBD2,TRBJ2-7,-,TRBV28